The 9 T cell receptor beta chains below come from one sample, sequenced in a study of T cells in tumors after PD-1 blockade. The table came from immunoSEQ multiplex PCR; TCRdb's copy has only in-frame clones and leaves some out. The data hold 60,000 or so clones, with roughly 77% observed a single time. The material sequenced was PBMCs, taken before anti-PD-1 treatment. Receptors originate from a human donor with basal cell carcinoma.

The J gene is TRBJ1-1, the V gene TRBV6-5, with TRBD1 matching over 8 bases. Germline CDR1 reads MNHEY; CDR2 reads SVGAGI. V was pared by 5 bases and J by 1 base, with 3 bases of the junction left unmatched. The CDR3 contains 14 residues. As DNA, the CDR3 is TGTGCCAGCAGTCCTGACAGGGGGAACACTGAAGCTTTCTTT. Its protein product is CASSPDRGNTEAFF.

The CDR3 protein is CSVDYGGSLHF. The CDR3 DNA reads as TGCAGCGTTGATTACGGGGGATCCCTCCACTTT. V is TRBV29-1 and J is TRBJ1-6, with a tentative D call TRBD1 (5 bases). The ends were cut back, 3 bases at V and 14 bases at J, with 11 bases in the middle. The CDR3 has 11 residues. CDR1 and CDR2 (germline): SQVTM, ANQGSEA.

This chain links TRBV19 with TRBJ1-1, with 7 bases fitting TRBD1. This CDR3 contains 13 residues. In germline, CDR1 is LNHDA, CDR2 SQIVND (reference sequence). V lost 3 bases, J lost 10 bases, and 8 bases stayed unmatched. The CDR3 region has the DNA TGTGCCAGTAGTATGCGACAGGGATTATCAGCTTTCTTT. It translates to CASSMRQGLSAFF.

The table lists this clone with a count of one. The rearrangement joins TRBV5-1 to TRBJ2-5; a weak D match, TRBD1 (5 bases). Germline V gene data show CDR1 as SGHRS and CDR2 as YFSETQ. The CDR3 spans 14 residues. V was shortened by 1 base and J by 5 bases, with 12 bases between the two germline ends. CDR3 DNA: TGCGCCAGCAGCTTGAACCTCAAGGGGGAGACCCAGTACTTC. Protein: CASSLNLKGETQYF.

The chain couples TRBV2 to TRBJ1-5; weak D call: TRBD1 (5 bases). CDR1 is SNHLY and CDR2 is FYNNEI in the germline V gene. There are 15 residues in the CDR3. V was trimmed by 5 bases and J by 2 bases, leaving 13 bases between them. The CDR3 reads CASSPQDSRNQPQHF. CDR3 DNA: TGTGCCAGCAGTCCCCAAGACAGCCGCAATCAGCCCCAGCATTTT.

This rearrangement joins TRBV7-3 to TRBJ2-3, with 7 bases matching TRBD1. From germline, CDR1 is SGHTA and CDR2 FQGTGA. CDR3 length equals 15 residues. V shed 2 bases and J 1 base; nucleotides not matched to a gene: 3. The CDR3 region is CASSLRGGGTDTQYF. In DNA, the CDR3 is TGTGCCAGCAGCTTACGAGGGGGCGGCACAGATACGCAGTATTTT.

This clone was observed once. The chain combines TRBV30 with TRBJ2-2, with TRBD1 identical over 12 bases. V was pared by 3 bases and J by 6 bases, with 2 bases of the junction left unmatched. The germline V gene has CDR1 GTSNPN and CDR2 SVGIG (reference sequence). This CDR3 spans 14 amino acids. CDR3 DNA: TGTGCCTGGAGGGGGACAGGGGGCCCCGGGGAGCTGTTTTTT. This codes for CAWRGTGGPGELFF.

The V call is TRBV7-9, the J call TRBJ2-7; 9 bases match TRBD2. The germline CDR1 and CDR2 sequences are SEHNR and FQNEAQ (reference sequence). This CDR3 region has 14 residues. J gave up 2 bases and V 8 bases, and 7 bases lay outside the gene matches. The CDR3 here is CASGQTSGPYEQYF. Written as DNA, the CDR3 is TGTGCCAGCGGCCAGACTAGCGGACCCTACGAGCAGTACTTC.

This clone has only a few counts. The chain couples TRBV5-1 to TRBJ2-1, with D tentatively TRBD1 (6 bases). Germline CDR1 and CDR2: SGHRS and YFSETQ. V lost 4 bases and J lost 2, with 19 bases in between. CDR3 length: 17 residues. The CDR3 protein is CASSPEGVVYTYNEQFF. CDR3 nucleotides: TGCGCCAGCAGCCCCGAGGGGGTTGTCTACACCTACAATGAGCAGTTCTTC. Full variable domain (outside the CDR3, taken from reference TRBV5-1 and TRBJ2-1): KAGVTQTPRYLIKTRGQQVTLSCSPISGHRSVSWYQQTPGQGLQFLFEYFSETQRNKGNFPGRFSGRQFSNSRSEMNVSTLELGDSALYLCASSPEGVVYTYNEQFFGPGTRLTVL.